Listed below are T cell receptor beta chains from one sample, sequenced in a study of T-cell reconstitution after alpha-beta-depleted transplantation in children. TCRdb re-analysed the PCR reads in MiXCR, keeping a single row per CDR3 protein. Found here are 490,000 or so distinct CDR3 sequences, about 12% of them singletons; the top ten hold more than 5.5%. The sample in question was PBMCs from the stem cell graft donor, obtained from the stem cell graft. All receptors derive from a human donor who donated a stem cell graft to a child with combined immunodeficiency. The CDR3 runs from the conserved cysteine through the conserved F or W. The order of the fields is J gene, D gene, clone size, V gene, CDR3 protein, CDR3 DNA. The D gene is left open where the match is weak. Only part of the rows carry a size: once, few, many, or a class if the clone is expanded.

>TRBJ2-7|-|few|TRBV15
CATSRDSTGSYEQYF
TGTGCCACCAGCAGAGATTCCACGGGATCCTACGAGCAGTACTTC
>TRBJ2-7|TRBD1|few|TRBV6-1
CASSRTGTGALEQYF
TGTGCCAGCAGTCGTACCGGGACAGGGGCTCTGGAGCAGTACTTC
>TRBJ1-5|-|few|TRBV5-6
CASSLRRESHQPQHF
TGTGCCAGCAGCTTGCGGAGGGAAAGCCATCAGCCCCAGCATTTT
>TRBJ2-7|TRBD2|few|TRBV12-3/TRBV12-4
CASSTGTSGTKQYF
TGTGCCAGCAGTACCGGGACTAGCGGGACCAAGCAGTACTTC
>TRBJ2-3|-|few|TRBV11-1
CASSLFPLRGFVPRRPDTQYF
TGTGCCAGCAGCTTATTCCCACTAAGGGGCTTTGTCCCGAGGAGACCAGATACGCAGTATTTT
>TRBJ1-3|-|once|TRBV5-6
CASSLAQGRAGNTIYF
TGTGCCAGCAGCTTGGCACAGGGAAGGGCTGGAAACACCATATATTTT
>TRBJ2-7|TRBD1|few|TRBV27
CASSTLGQGASEQYF
TGTGCCAGCAGTACCTTGGGACAGGGGGCGAGCGAGCAGTACTTC
>TRBJ2-2|-|-|TRBV30
CAWSGQGDPRKNTGELFF
TGTGCCTGGAGTGGCCAGGGTGATCCCCGCAAGAACACCGGGGAGCTGTTTTTT
>TRBJ2-2|-|-|TRBV7-3
CASSLRETGELFF
TGTGCCAGCAGCCTCCGAGAGACCGGGGAGCTGTTTTTT
>TRBJ2-1|TRBD1|-|TRBV7-3
CASSSNTGASYNEQFF
TGTGCCAGCAGCTCAAATACAGGGGCCTCCTACAATGAGCAGTTCTTC
>TRBJ1-1|-|-|TRBV19
CASSTPGVTEAFF
TGTGCCAGTAGTACTCCCGGGGTCACTGAAGCTTTCTTT
>TRBJ1-3|-|-|TRBV4-2
CASSQPRPSGNTIYF
TGTGCCAGCAGCCAACCCAGGCCGTCTGGAAACACCATATATTTT
>TRBJ2-7|TRBD2|few|TRBV6-1
CASSPIRLAGTYEQYF
TGTGCCAGCAGCCCAATCAGACTAGCGGGGACCTACGAGCAGTACTTC
>TRBJ2-1|TRBD2|-|TRBV6-2/TRBV6-3
CASTDTWTSDHNEQFF
TGTGCCAGCACCGACACCTGGACTAGCGACCACAATGAGCAGTTCTTC
>TRBJ1-6|-|-|TRBV12-3/TRBV12-4
CASSFQGQDSPLHF
TGTGCCAGCAGTTTTCAGGGCCAGGATTCACCCCTCCACTTT
>TRBJ2-7|TRBD2|few|TRBV20-1
CSAFKKRESTYEQYF
TGCAGTGCTTTCAAAAAGCGGGAGTCGACCTACGAGCAGTACTTC
>TRBJ2-7|TRBD1|-|TRBV20-1
CSASRSGQGSYEQYF
TGCAGTGCTAGCAGGTCGGGACAGGGATCCTACGAGCAGTACTTC
>TRBJ1-1|-|few|TRBV10-2
CASSKSAGRGLDTEAFF
TGCGCCAGCTCGAAATCTGCAGGGAGGGGGTTGGACACTGAAGCTTTCTTT
>TRBJ1-5|-|once|TRBV6-2/TRBV6-3
CASSYSNRAWPQHF
TGTGCCAGCAGTTACTCGAACAGAGCCTGGCCCCAGCATTTT
>TRBJ1-3|-|-|TRBV21-1
CASSNRDRTGNTIYF
TGTGCCAGCAGCAACCGGGACAGGACTGGAAACACCATATATTTT
>TRBJ2-6|-|once|TRBV10-2
CASSEHRTSGANVLTF
TGCGCCAGCAGTGAGCACAGGACCTCTGGGGCCAACGTCCTGACTTTC
>TRBJ2-6|-|many|TRBV4-2
CASSQRTGAGANVLTF
TGTGCCAGCAGCCAGAGGACCGGGGCTGGGGCCAACGTCCTGACTTTC
>TRBJ1-4|TRBD1|-|TRBV5-1
CASSPTPGQRNEKLFF
TGCGCCAGCAGCCCTACCCCGGGACAGCGAAATGAAAAACTGTTTTTT
>TRBJ1-3|-|few|TRBV29-1
CSVGVGNTIYF
TGCAGCGTGGGAGTGGGAAACACCATATATTTT
>TRBJ2-5|TRBD2|-|TRBV12-3/TRBV12-4
CASSLKAWTSGQETQYF
TGTGCCAGCAGTTTAAAGGCCTGGACTAGCGGTCAAGAGACCCAGTACTTC
>TRBJ1-5|TRBD1|-|TRBV28
CASLRTGSNQPQHF
TGTGCCAGCCTTAGGACAGGGAGCAATCAGCCCCAGCATTTT
>TRBJ1-6|-|many|TRBV20-1
CSGIIQGRKSPLHF
TGCAGTGGTATTATACAGGGAAGAAAATCACCCCTCCACTTT
>TRBJ1-2|-|many|TRBV5-6
CASSFPGGDSNYGYTF
TGTGCCAGCAGCTTCCCCGGGGGTGACTCTAACTATGGCTACACCTTC
>TRBJ1-1|TRBD1|-|TRBV6-2/TRBV6-3
CASRLPRQGGTEAFF
TGTGCCAGCAGACTTCCCAGACAGGGAGGCACTGAAGCTTTCTTT
>TRBJ2-7|TRBD1|-|TRBV5-1
CASSLLGTGLQEQYF
TGCGCCAGCAGCTTGCTCGGGACAGGGCTTCAAGAGCAGTACTTC
>TRBJ2-7|-|many|TRBV12-3/TRBV12-4
CASSFGLGSYEQYF
TGTGCCAGCAGTTTCGGACTCGGCTCCTACGAGCAGTACTTC
>TRBJ2-7|-|few|TRBV18
CASSPGARDTYEQYF
TGTGCCAGCTCACCGGGAGCTAGGGACACCTACGAGCAGTACTTC
>TRBJ1-5|-|-|TRBV19
CASNWPGKDQPQHF
TGTGCCAGTAATTGGCCCGGTAAAGATCAGCCCCAGCATTTT
>TRBJ2-1|-|few|TRBV7-9
CASSLGGPLYNEQFF
TGTGCCAGCAGCTTAGGGGGACCCCTCTACAATGAGCAGTTCTTC
>TRBJ1-5|-|-|TRBV30
CAWSASQYQPQHF
TGTGCCTGGAGTGCTTCGCAGTATCAGCCCCAGCATTTT
>TRBJ1-2|-|-|TRBV20-1
CSASMGLGYGYTF
TGCAGTGCTAGCATGGGGTTGGGGTATGGCTACACCTTC
>TRBJ1-5|-|few|TRBV21-1
CASSRTKNQPQHF
TGTGCCAGCAGCAGGACCAAGAATCAGCCCCAGCATTTT
>TRBJ2-2|-|few|TRBV11-2
CASSLDRGTYTGELFF
TGTGCCAGCAGCTTAGACCGTGGAACTTACACCGGGGAGCTGTTTTTT
>TRBJ2-5|-|-|TRBV7-2
CASSSAVRGVGETQYF
TGTGCCAGCAGCTCAGCCGTGAGGGGGGTGGGAGAGACCCAGTACTTC
>TRBJ2-1|-|many|TRBV6-5
CASSYSSGGQENEQFF
TGTGCCAGCAGTTACTCGTCCGGGGGCCAGGAGAATGAGCAGTTCTTC
>TRBJ2-5|-|few|TRBV30
CAWSATVGPQETQYF
TGTGCCTGGAGTGCCACCGTGGGACCCCAAGAGACCCAGTACTTC
>TRBJ2-5|-|few|TRBV27
CASSFGGEQTQYF
TGTGCCAGCAGTTTCGGGGGAGAACAGACCCAGTACTTC
>TRBJ2-1|TRBD2|-|TRBV13
CAFRSRGTSGPISYNEQFF
TGTGCCTTCAGATCAAGGGGGACTAGCGGCCCTATCTCCTACAATGAGCAGTTCTTC
>TRBJ1-6|-|-|TRBV12-3/TRBV12-4
CASSSGGGLNSPLHF
TGTGCCAGCAGTTCTGGGGGAGGCCTCAATTCACCCCTCCACTTT
>TRBJ1-5|-|many|TRBV12-3/TRBV12-4
CASSFQGPNQPQHF
TGTGCCAGCAGTTTCCAAGGACCCAATCAGCCCCAGCATTTT
>TRBJ2-5|-|many|TRBV6-2/TRBV6-3
CASRVGTETQYF
TGTGCCAGCAGAGTGGGGACGGAGACCCAGTACTTC
>TRBJ2-5|-|-|TRBV7-8
CASSLVIDYQETQYF
TGTGCCAGCAGCTTAGTGATCGATTACCAAGAGACCCAGTACTTC
>TRBJ2-7|-|many|TRBV5-1
CASSLESYEQYF
TGCGCCAGCAGCTTGGAGAGCTACGAGCAGTACTTC